A single sample gave rise to the 22 T cell receptor beta chains below, sequenced in a study of blood T cell repertoires in COVID-19. The repertoire was sequenced with immunoSEQ multiplex PCR; TCRdb's copy has only in-frame clones and lacks some. In the table there are roughly 500,000 clones, 89% of which are singletons. The sequenced material came from peripheral blood. Every receptor here comes from a man aged 18 to 30 with COVID-19, enrolled during active disease.

V is TRBV2 and J is TRBJ1-4, with TRBD1 matching over 7 bases. The V segment lost 6 bases and the J segment 4 bases; nucleotides outside the gene matches: 5. The CDR3 covers 14 residues. Germline V lookup: CDR1 SNHLY, CDR2 FYNNEI. CDR3 in DNA: TGTGCCAGCAGCCGGACAGGTCATAATGAAAAACTGTTTTTT. Translated, it gives CASSRTGHNEKLFF.

The chain has TRBV7-9 and TRBJ1-6; D might be TRBD1 (5 bases). The CDR3 contains 15 residues. Germline V gives CDR1 SEHNR, CDR2 FQNEAQ (reference sequence). Trimming took 3 bases from V and 7 from J, leaving 13 bases between them. CDR3 residues: CASSLGPGRNSPLHF. CDR3 in DNA: TGTGCCAGCAGCTTGGGGCCAGGGAGGAATTCACCCCTCCACTTT.

The chain couples TRBV2 to TRBJ1-5; D gene uncertain. Germline V gene data show CDR1 as SNHLY and CDR2 as FYNNEI. V lost 4 bases and J lost 0, with 7 bases in between. The CDR3 has 14 residues. In DNA, the CDR3 is TGTGCCAGCAGTGCTGTGGCTAGCAATCAGCCCCAGCATTTT. It codes for CASSAVASNQPQHF.

The chain employs TRBV15 and TRBJ2-7; 7 bases match TRBD1. Germline CDR1 is LNHNV and CDR2 is YYDKDF (reference sequence). The CDR3 runs to 13 residues. The V and J ends lost 0 bases and 6 bases, in that order; junction bases with no gene match: 2. The CDR3 sequence: CATSRDSGGEQYF. The CDR3 DNA reads as TGTGCCACCAGCAGAGATTCAGGGGGCGAGCAGTACTTC.

The chain employs TRBV3-1 (or the pseudogene TRBV3-2) and TRBJ2-1, with 11 nucleotides matching TRBD2. The CDR3 consists of 15 residues. The trim removed 7 bases at V and 4 bases at J, leaving 6 bases unmatched. CDR1 and CDR2 from the germline V gene are LGHDT and YNNKEL (reference sequence). CDR3 DNA: TGTGCCAGCACGGGGGGGACTAGCGGATACAATGAGCAGTTCTTC. Translated: CASTGGTSGYNEQFF.

This chain uses TRBV7-9 with TRBJ1-2; no firm D call. The CDR3 length is 12 residues. Germline V gene sequence: CDR1 SEHNR, CDR2 FQNEAQ (reference sequence). The V gene lost 4 bases and the J gene lost 3 bases, with 6 bases spanning the gap. The CDR3 reads CASSSTDYGYTF. The DNA of the CDR3 is TGTGCCAGCAGCTCCACGGACTATGGCTACACCTTC.

The gene calls are TRBV12-5 and TRBJ2-6; possibly TRBD1 for D (5 bases). This CDR3 has 15 residues. Trimming removed 6 bases from V and 4 bases from J, with 13 bases in between. The germline CDR1 and CDR2 sequences are LGHNT and FRNRAP. CDR3 in amino acids: CASGSRVLGANVLTF. The CDR3 DNA reads as TGTGCTAGTGGGAGCAGGGTGTTGGGGGCCAACGTCCTGACTTTC.

V is TRBV7-9 and J is TRBJ2-3; 13 bases line up with TRBD2. CDR3 length: 16 amino acids. Unmatched junction bases numbered 6, after V lost 5 bases and J lost 4 bases. Germline assignment: CDR1 SEHNR and CDR2 FQNEAQ (reference sequence). The CDR3 reads CASSLGLAGAADTQYF. CDR3 DNA sequence: TGTGCCAGCAGCCTCGGACTAGCGGGGGCAGCAGATACGCAGTATTTT.

This clone was seen more than once but under ten times. The rearrangement joins TRBV4-1 to TRBJ2-7; 9 bases map to TRBD1. Trimming at V came to 5 bases and at J to 3 bases, leaving 5 bases not matched to a gene. CDR3 length: 14 amino acids. The germline V gene has CDR1 MGHRA and CDR2 YSYEKL. The DNA of the CDR3 is TGCGCCAGCAGCTCCCGACAGGGGGACTACGAGCAGTACTTC. Amino acid sequence: CASSSRQGDYEQYF.

The genes are TRBV9 and TRBJ2-1; D may be TRBD2 (6 bases). V was trimmed by 0 bases and J by 8 bases, leaving 18 bases between them. Germline V gene lookup returns CDR1 SGDLS and CDR2 YYNGEE. The CDR3 has 16 residues. In DNA, the CDR3 is TGTGCCAGCAGCGTAGCAATCGGGGGTGGGACGGATGAGCAGTTCTTC. Translation: CASSVAIGGGTDEQFF.

The chain couples TRBV6-1 to TRBJ1-6; D remains ambiguous. The length of the CDR3 is 16 residues. CDR1 and CDR2 (germline): MNHNS, SASEGT. Trimming pared 0 bases from V and 3 bases from J, leaving 9 bases between. The CDR3 loop is CASSEASTVYNSPLHF. CDR3 DNA sequence: TGTGCCAGCAGTGAAGCTTCCACTGTCTATAATTCACCCCTCCACTTT.

The rearrangement joins TRBV11-2 to TRBJ2-3; D unclear. This CDR3 contains 14 residues. The germline CDR1 and CDR2 sequences are SGHAT and FQNNGV. Trimming took 1 base from V and 2 from J, leaving 7 bases between them. The CDR3 sequence is CASSLGQSTDTQYF. CDR3 sequence (DNA): TGTGCCAGCAGCTTAGGCCAGTCCACAGATACGCAGTATTTT.

This clone has ten or more counts. The rearrangement uses TRBV7-9 and TRBJ2-2; maybe TRBD2 (5 bases). The germline V and J ends were trimmed by 4 bases and 6 bases, with 18 bases remaining between them. The CDR3 spans 16 residues. Germline V gene data show CDR1 as SEHNR and CDR2 as FQNEAQ (reference sequence). CDR3: CASSYVPGFQAGELFF. CDR3 coding DNA: TGTGCCAGCAGCTATGTCCCGGGGTTTCAGGCCGGGGAGCTGTTTTTT. The variable domain in full, completed from reference TRBV7-9 and TRBJ2-2, reads DTGVSQNPRHKITKRGQNVTFRCDPISEHNRLYWYRQTLGQGPEFLTYFQNEAQLEKSRLLSDRFSAERPKGSFSTLEIQRTEQGDSAMYLCASSYVPGFQAGELFFGEGSRLTVL.

The CDR3 nucleotides read TGTGCCAGCGAAACAGGTCGTGGGCAAAACATTCAGTACTTC. As protein: CASETGRGQNIQYF. The chain couples TRBV11-2 to TRBJ2-4, with D possibly matching TRBD1 (5 bases). The ends were cut back, 8 bases at V and 5 bases at J, with 16 bases in the middle. The CDR3 loop spans 14 amino acids. Germline V CDR1 and CDR2: SGHAT, FQNNGV. The full variable domain, completed using reference TRBV11-2 and TRBJ2-4, is EAGVAQSPRYKIIEKRQSVAFWCNPISGHATLYWYQQILGQGPKLLIQFQNNGVVDDSQLPKDRFSAERLKGVDSTLKIQPAKLEDSAVYLCASETGRGQNIQYFGAGTRLSVL.

The chain is built from TRBV3-1 (or the pseudogene TRBV3-2) and TRBJ2-5; 8 positions agree with TRBD2. This CDR3 is 14 amino acids long. V was pared by 7 bases and J by 4 bases, with 8 bases of the junction left unmatched. Germline loops: CDR1 LGHDT, CDR2 YNNKEL (reference sequence). The CDR3 bases are TGTGCCAGCATGGAGCGGGAGTTACCAGAGACCCAGTACTTC. Translation: CASMERELPETQYF.

The V gene is TRBV4-2, the J gene TRBJ2-3; 7 bases match TRBD2. The germline V gene encodes CDR1 LGHNA and CDR2 YNFKEQ. The J segment lost 6 bases and the V segment lost 5 bases, leaving 14 bases of the junction unmatched. The length of the CDR3 is 16 residues. The CDR3 DNA sequence: TGTGCCAGCAGCATGACTAGCTACGGTCTCACGGATACGCAGTATTTT. This codes for CASSMTSYGLTDTQYF.

V and J are TRBV30 and TRBJ2-7, with 9 bases identical to TRBD1. Germline values: CDR1 GTSNPN, CDR2 SVGIG (reference sequence). The CDR3 is made up of 15 amino acids. Trimming at V came to 2 bases and at J to 2 bases, leaving 7 bases not matched to a gene. CDR3 sequence: CAWSPGTGSAYEQYF. The DNA for the CDR3 is TGTGCCTGGAGTCCCGGGACAGGGTCTGCCTACGAGCAGTACTTC.

The rearrangement uses TRBV6-4 and TRBJ2-1; TRBD1 matches 8 bases. With V trimmed by 4 bases and J by 10 bases, 9 bases remained unmatched. CDR1 is MRHNA, CDR2 SNTAGT, per germline. The CDR3 runs 14 residues. CDR3: CASSATATGDEQFF. CDR3 in DNA: TGTGCCAGCAGTGCCACCGCGACAGGGGACGAGCAGTTCTTC.

The V gene is TRBV3-1 (or the pseudogene TRBV3-2), the J gene TRBJ2-5; D uncertain. The V end lost 0 bases, the J end lost 2 bases, and 10 bases lay between the germline ends. Germline V lookup: CDR1 LGHDT, CDR2 YNNKEL (reference sequence). The CDR3 spans 15 residues. As DNA, the CDR3 is TGTGCCAGCAGCCAAGATTTCGCCAGTCAAGAGACCCAGTACTTC. Its translation: CASSQDFASQETQYF.

The rearrangement links TRBV11-2 to TRBJ2-5, with 11 bases aligning to TRBD2. This CDR3 has 19 amino acids. Germline V gene data show CDR1 as SGHAT and CDR2 as FQNNGV. Trimming took 1 base from V and 0 from J; bases not matched to a gene: 10. The CDR3 spells CASSLVGLAGAQYQETQYF. Here the CDR3 DNA reads TGTGCCAGCAGCTTAGTAGGACTAGCGGGCGCACAGTACCAAGAGACCCAGTACTTC.

V gene TRBV28 combines with J gene TRBJ2-7; 8 positions match TRBD2. Germline CDR1 is MDHEN and CDR2 is SYDVKM. CDR3 length equals 14 residues. V shed 3 bases and J 6 bases; nucleotides not matched to a gene: 7. The CDR3 sequence: CASSFSDGRGEQYF. In nucleotides, the CDR3 is TGTGCCAGCAGTTTTTCCGACGGGAGGGGCGAGCAGTACTTC. Combining the CDR3 with reference TRBV28 and TRBJ2-7 gives the whole variable domain DVKVTQSSRYLVKRTGEKVFLECVQDMDHENMFWYRQDPGLGLRLIYFSYDVKMKEKGDIPEGYSVSREKKERFSLILESASTNQTSMYLCASSFSDGRGEQYFGPGTRLTVT.

V and J are TRBV7-8 and TRBJ2-1; D may be TRBD2 (6 bases). This CDR3 has 16 residues. V lost 2 bases, J lost 9 bases, and 20 bases lay in between. Germline-derived CDR1 and CDR2 are SGHVS and FQNEAQ. Here the CDR3 reads CASSLTSGPVVGEQFF. The DNA of the CDR3 is TGTGCCAGCAGCTTAACAAGCGGGCCAGTCGTGGGTGAGCAGTTCTTC.